This TCR beta chain was retrieved from a study of blood T cell repertoires in COVID-19. Study summary: Italy, Spain and the United States were the sources of the convalescent and acute COVID-19 samples. In each case, the material was cDNA or gDNA derived from T cells, B-cell-depleted T cells, or PBMCs.

V lost 4 bases and J 1 base, leaving 8 bases between the germline ends. Germline CDR1 SGHTA, CDR2 FQGNSA. CDR3 size: 13 residues. Under the authors' procedure: How many nucleated cells were present was estimated from reference gene primer amplification. Assay: immunoSEQ multiplex PCR; the TCRdb copy retains only in-frame clones and omits some. V and J calls and clone size are given by that table; D and trimming were obtained from the DNA. The sample lists some 150,000 clones; approximately 78% were seen once. This chain connects TRBV7-2 to TRBJ2-7; maybe TRBD1 (5 bases). The sequence was collected from an elderly man with acute or convalescent COVID-19. Sequencing was carried out using peripheral blood. The CDR3 bases are TGTGCCAGCAGCTACGACAGATCCTACGAGCAGTACTTC. Translating gives CASSYDRSYEQYF.